A single sample is the source of the 32 T cell receptor beta chains below, sequenced in a study of cytomegalovirus exposure and HLA in healthy donors (dated by TCRdb to the late 2010s). Library construction relied on the immunoSEQ multiplex PCR assay. A mixture of 60 forward primers for TCR Vbeta segments and 13 reverse primers for TCR Jbeta segments was used in the multiplex PCR. TCRdb's version of the immuneACCESS table is confined to in-frame rearrangements and falls short of the full clone set. An unresolved V gene accounts for under half of the shortfall where checked; the remainder is of unknown origin. This sample holds 150,000 to 200,000 clones; over 70% were observed only once. Together, the top ten hold over 1.5% of the sample. Sequencing was carried out using PBMCs. The receptors were gathered from a young woman in good health and CMV-seronegative.

The V call is TRBV6-5, the J call TRBJ1-2; D is unresolved. The germline gives CDR1 MNHEY, CDR2 SVGAGI. The length of the CDR3 is 16 residues. V lost 0 bases and J 5 bases, leaving 16 bases between the germline ends. CDR3 loop: CASSYSVNSRGYGYTF. The CDR3 coding sequence is TGTGCCAGCAGTTACTCGGTTAACAGCCGGGGATATGGCTACACCTTC.

Details on this clone: A junction boundary mismatches the germline segment, possibly from a read error. V is TRBV18 and J is TRBJ2-5; a possible D gene is TRBD1 (5 bases). CDR1 and CDR2 from the germline V gene are KGHSH and LQKENI. There are 14 residues in the CDR3. As DNA, the CDR3 is TGTGCCAGCTCCCCACGGACAAGCCAAGAGACCCAGTACTTC. It specifies CASSPRTSQETQYF.

The CDR3 DNA follows: TGTGCCAGCAGTTCAGGGAACTACAATGAGCAGTTCTTC. This translates into CASSSGNYNEQFF. The chain combines TRBV11-2 with TRBJ2-1; D may be TRBD1 (5 bases). V dropped 6 bases and J dropped 3 bases, with 9 bases sitting between them. Looked up from germline, CDR1 is SGHAT and CDR2 is FQNNGV. There are 13 residues in the CDR3.

This clone was seen a single time. The chain carries TRBV30 and TRBJ1-3; no clear D gene. The V gene's germline CDR1 is GTSNPN and CDR2 SVGIG (reference sequence). The V end was cut by 0 bases, the J end by 4 bases, with 4 bases between. CDR3 length equals 12 residues. The CDR3 region is CAWSVRGNTIYF. The CDR3, as DNA: TGTGCCTGGAGTGTACGGGGAAACACCATATATTTT.

The CDR3 DNA sequence: TGTGCCAGCTCACCTCGGGGGTCGGAAGCTTTCTTT. Amino acid sequence: CASSPRGSEAFF. The chain recombines TRBV18 with TRBJ1-1; TRBD1 might be the D (5 bases). CDR3 length equals 12 residues. Germline V lookup: CDR1 KGHSH, CDR2 LQKENI. The ends were cut back, 3 bases at V and 8 bases at J, with 10 bases in the middle.

The rearrangement uses TRBV10-3 and TRBJ1-1, with unresolved D. Germline assignment: CDR1 ENHRY and CDR2 SYGVKD. This CDR3 spans 15 amino acids. V lost 3 bases and J lost 2, with 13 bases in between. Written as DNA, the CDR3 is TGTGCCATCAGTGATGCAGGAAGCTTAAACACTGAAGCTTTCTTT. Translated: CAISDAGSLNTEAFF.

The CDR3 is CASSQERGGLTDTQYF. The DNA of the CDR3 is TGTGCCAGCAGTCAGGAGCGGGGGGGCCTCACAGATACGCAGTATTTT. The chain carries TRBV2 and TRBJ2-3; 10 nucleotides line up with TRBD2. V lost 5 bases and J lost 2; bases outside the gene matches: 7. Germline assignment: CDR1 SNHLY and CDR2 FYNNEI. The CDR3 is 16 amino acids.

The chain uses TRBV9 and TRBJ1-5; D uncertain. The CDR3 runs 13 residues. Trimming removed 4 bases from V and 4 bases from J, with 9 bases in between. CDR1 and CDR2 from the germline V gene are SGDLS and YYNGEE. DNA of the CDR3: TGTGCCAGCAGCCCTACCTTTAATCAGCCCCAGCATTTT. This codes for CASSPTFNQPQHF.

The CDR3 reads CASSYDRANTGELFF. DNA of the CDR3: TGTGCCAGCAGTTATGATAGAGCGAACACCGGGGAGCTGTTTTTT. The V and J genes are TRBV6-5 and TRBJ2-2; no reliable D call. CDR1 is MNHEY and CDR2 is SVGAGI in the germline V gene. V was cut by 3 bases and J by 0 bases, with 8 bases left in between. This CDR3 is 15 amino acids long.

This clone was seen once. This chain connects TRBV6-5 to TRBJ2-5; 9 nucleotides line up with TRBD1. The CDR3 loop spans 13 amino acids. Per the germline V gene, CDR1 is MNHEY and CDR2 is SVGAGI. V was clipped by 6 bases and J by 7 bases; unmatched bases: 6. As DNA, the CDR3 is TGTGCCAGCAGAGAGGACAGGGGAGCGACCCAGTACTTC. Its protein product is CASREDRGATQYF.

This clone occurred once. V usage is TRBV5-5 and J usage is TRBJ2-5, with 7 nucleotides matching TRBD2. Germline assignment: CDR1 SGHKS and CDR2 YYEKEE (reference sequence). The CDR3 has 14 amino acids. The V and J ends lost 2 bases and 1 base, in that order; junction bases with no gene match: 2. Here the CDR3 DNA reads TGTGCCAGCAGCTTTGGCGGGGGCCAAGAGACCCAGTACTTC. Protein product: CASSFGGGQETQYF.

The J gene is TRBJ1-1, the V gene TRBV11-2; TRBD1 aligns across 9 bases. V lost 3 bases to trimming and J lost 5 bases; unmatched junction nucleotides: 7. Germline V lookup: CDR1 SGHAT, CDR2 FQNNGV. There are 15 residues in the CDR3. The CDR3 protein is CASSFNPGQGTEAFF. The CDR3 bases are TGTGCCAGCAGCTTCAATCCGGGACAGGGAACTGAAGCTTTCTTT.

The chain carries TRBV5-1 and TRBJ1-1; tentative D call: TRBD1 (5 bases). In germline, CDR1 is SGHRS, CDR2 YFSETQ. This CDR3 region has 16 residues. Trimming shortened V by 4 bases and J by 1 base, and 17 bases separated the two germline ends. The CDR3 spells CASSPGHNFGNTEAFF. In nucleotides, the CDR3 is TGCGCCAGCAGCCCCGGACACAATTTTGGGAACACTGAAGCTTTCTTT.

The chain carries TRBV21-1 and TRBJ2-5; the D segment call TRBD2 is taken from the table without a DNA check. TRBV21-1 is a known pseudogene. The CDR3 consists of 15 residues. CDR3 loop: CASSQSRSCCETQYF. The CDR3, as DNA: TGTGCCAGCAGCCAAAGTCGTAGTTGCTGTGAGACCCAGTACTTC.

The chain joins TRBV27 to TRBJ1-1; D call uncertain. CDR3 size: 13 residues. The V and J ends lost 6 bases and 1 base respectively, with 9 bases between them. Germline V gene sequence: CDR1 MNHEY, CDR2 SMNVEV (reference sequence). DNA for the CDR3: TGTGCCAGCAGCAGAACACGGAACACTGAAGCTTTCTTT. Encoded protein: CASSRTRNTEAFF.

The chain recombines TRBV6-6 with TRBJ1-2; D is possibly TRBD1 (5 bases). V gave up 2 bases and J gave up 8 bases, with 9 bases separating them. The CDR3 covers 12 residues. Per germline, CDR1 MNHNY and CDR2 SVGAGI (reference sequence). The CDR3 is CASSYAGEGYTF. DNA of the CDR3: TGTGCCAGCAGTTACGCGGGGGAGGGCTACACCTTC.

With respect to this clone: One junction end does not reproduce the germline sequence, and a read error may be involved. V usage is TRBV7-9 and J usage is TRBJ2-1, with 15 positions matching TRBD2. This CDR3 is 18 amino acids long. Looked up from germline, CDR1 is SEHNR and CDR2 is FQNEAQ (reference sequence). CDR3 loop: CSSSTRTSGGGSYNEQFF. DNA of the CDR3: TGTTCCAGCAGCACCAGGACTAGCGGGGGGGGCTCCTACAATGAGCAGTTCTTC.

The chain carries TRBV5-1 and TRBJ2-7; TRBD2 is a possible D gene (5 bases). Trimming shortened V by 4 bases and J by 6 bases, and 14 bases separated the two germline ends. Germline lookup yields CDR1 SGHRS and CDR2 YFSETQ. The CDR3 sequence is 13 residues long. For the CDR3, the DNA is TGCGCCAGCAGCCCGGGAACAGTTCGCGAGCAGTACTTC. This translates into CASSPGTVREQYF. The complete variable domain, with remaining parts taken from reference TRBV5-1 and TRBJ2-7, reads KAGVTQTPRYLIKTRGQQVTLSCSPISGHRSVSWYQQTPGQGLQFLFEYFSETQRNKGNFPGRFSGRQFSNSRSEMNVSTLELGDSALYLCASSPGTVREQYFGPGTRLTVT.

The chain joins TRBV7-3 to TRBJ1-2; TRBD1 might be the D (5 bases). The CDR3 is made up of 14 amino acids. V lost 5 bases and J lost 6, with 16 bases in between. The V gene's germline CDR1 is SGHTA and CDR2 FQGTGA. CDR3 sequence (DNA): TGTGCCAGCAGCGACCCAGGAGGGGACCATGGCTACACCTTC. It specifies CASSDPGGDHGYTF.

This clone was counted a few times. The V and J genes are TRBV6-1 and TRBJ1-2; no definite D call. Germline V gene data show CDR1 as MNHNS and CDR2 as SASEGT. V lost 2 bases to trimming and J lost 7 bases, with 11 bases between them. This CDR3 is 13 amino acids long. The CDR3 loop is CASSERDRSGYTF. CDR3 nucleotides: TGTGCCAGCAGTGAACGAGATAGGAGTGGCTACACCTTC.

This chain's CDR3 is CSVEGVVAGGPGGAEQFF. CDR3 coding DNA: TGCAGCGTTGAAGGAGTAGTAGCGGGGGGGCCGGGGGGGGCTGAGCAGTTCTTC. V is TRBV29-1 and J is TRBJ2-1, with 11 bases fitting TRBD2. CDR1 and CDR2 (germline): SQVTM, ANQGSEA. Trimming cost V 1 base and J 9 bases; bases outside gene matches: 17. CDR3 length: 18 residues.

This chain connects TRBV5-4 to TRBJ2-5, with D maybe TRBD1 (6 bases). Trimming took 1 base from V and 6 from J, leaving 13 bases between them. The CDR3 contains 14 residues. Germline V gives CDR1 SGHNT, CDR2 YYREEE (reference sequence). The CDR3 here is CASSLSGELKTQYF. In DNA, the CDR3 is TGTGCCAGCAGCTTGTCAGGGGAATTAAAGACCCAGTACTTC.

The V gene is TRBV5-6, the J gene TRBJ2-3; weak D call: TRBD1 (6 bases). The germline gives CDR1 SGHDT, CDR2 YYEEEE. This CDR3 spans 15 amino acids. The ends were cut back, 5 bases at V and 1 base at J, with 14 bases in the middle. The DNA for the CDR3 is TGTGCCAGCAGTTCCCAGGGGTTGGGCACAGATACGCAGTATTTT. Its protein product is CASSSQGLGTDTQYF.

This clone has just one count. DNA of the CDR3: TGTGCCAGCAGCCCCTATAAAGCTTGGAGCAACCAAGAGACCCAGTACTTC. Translating it yields CASSPYKAWSNQETQYF. This chain links TRBV7-9 with TRBJ2-5; no clear D gene. Trimming cost V 5 bases and J 0 bases, with 19 bases left between them. This CDR3 region has 17 residues. Looked up from germline, CDR1 is SEHNR and CDR2 is FQNEAQ (reference sequence).

The chain joins TRBV5-1 to TRBJ2-3; 8 bases match TRBD2. The germline V gene encodes CDR1 SGHRS and CDR2 YFSETQ. J lost 2 bases, V lost 0 bases, and 2 bases had no gene match. This CDR3 contains 15 residues. In nucleotides, the CDR3 is TGCGCCAGCAGCTTGGTCGGGGGGGCCACAGATACGCAGTATTTT. It translates to CASSLVGGATDTQYF.

The V gene is TRBV7-9, the J gene TRBJ2-1; perhaps TRBD2 as D (5 bases). Germline loops: CDR1 SEHNR, CDR2 FQNEAQ (reference sequence). Deletions cut 5 bases from V and 12 bases from J, with 17 bases between. This CDR3 has 13 residues. The CDR3, as DNA: TGTGCCAGCAGCGCAGGACTGGTCCCCGGGCAGTTCTTC. It yields the protein CASSAGLVPGQFF. Full variable domain (outside the CDR3, taken from reference TRBV7-9 and TRBJ2-1): DTGVSQNPRHKITKRGQNVTFRCDPISEHNRLYWYRQTLGQGPEFLTYFQNEAQLEKSRLLSDRFSAERPKGSFSTLEIQRTEQGDSAMYLCASSAGLVPGQFFGPGTRLTVL.

About this clone itself: The junction does not match germline at one end; this may be a read error. The chain links TRBV7-9 to TRBJ2-7, with TRBD2 matching over 7 bases. The CDR3 consists of 11 residues. Per the germline V gene, CDR1 is SEHNR and CDR2 is FQNEAQ (reference sequence). This CDR3 is CSSSLGGSQYF. The DNA of the CDR3 is TGTTCCAGCAGCCTGGGGGGGTCGCAGTACTTC.

The chain recombines TRBV6-1 with TRBJ2-1; the match to TRBD2 covers 8 bases. The CDR3 runs to 16 residues. Trimming cost V 2 bases and J 3 bases; bases outside gene matches: 6. Germline V lookup: CDR1 MNHNS, CDR2 SASEGT. This CDR3 is CASSETTGGVYNEQFF. For the CDR3, the DNA is TGTGCCAGCAGTGAAACTACGGGGGGGGTCTACAATGAGCAGTTCTTC.

There are a few counts of this clone. The V call is TRBV27, the J call TRBJ1-5, with TRBD1 matching over 8 bases. Germline CDR1 and CDR2: MNHEY and SMNVEV (reference sequence). After removal of 4 bases from V and 4 bases from J, the junction contained 6 bases not matched to a gene. The CDR3 has 15 amino acids. CDR3 coding DNA: TGTGCCAGCAGTTCCGGACAGGGAGGGAATCAGCCCCAGCATTTT. It encodes CASSSGQGGNQPQHF.

The CDR3 sequence: CATSTGTRTNEQFF. The CDR3 coding sequence is TGTGCCACCTCAACCGGGACACGGACAAATGAGCAGTTCTTC. The rearrangement uses TRBV10-3 and TRBJ2-1; possibly TRBD1 for D (6 bases). V was pared by 10 bases and J by 7 bases, with 20 bases between. CDR1 ENHRY and CDR2 SYGVKD come from the germline V gene. This CDR3 is 14 amino acids long.

The V gene is TRBV6-1, the J gene TRBJ1-5; 10 bases line up with TRBD1. Germline V lookup: CDR1 MNHNS, CDR2 SASEGT. V was clipped by 8 bases and J by 2 bases; unmatched bases: 6. This CDR3 contains 15 residues. In DNA, the CDR3 is TGTGCCAGCCGGGAGACAGGGGGCGGCAATCAGCCCCAGCATTTT. Encoded protein: CASRETGGGNQPQHF.

V and J are TRBV6-1 and TRBJ2-5, with D possibly TRBD2 on 5 matching bases. The CDR3 runs 13 residues. Germline V lookup: CDR1 MNHNS, CDR2 SASEGT. V shed 4 bases and J shed 7 bases, with 13 bases lying between them. The CDR3 loop reads CASSVEGVGTQYF. The CDR3, as DNA: TGTGCCAGCAGTGTTGAGGGAGTTGGGACCCAGTACTTC.